This TCR beta chain was found in a study of T cell repertoires in cytomegalovirus infection. Across the study: Used in the study were CMV epitopes, some recently identified and HLA-C-restricted, others well-studied and HLA-B-restricted.

To note about this clonotype: The antigen is not known.

MiXCR, applied by TCRdb to the reads, yields one record per CDR3 protein. The data show about 890,000 distinct CDR3 sequences, around a third seen once. Whole-study results and caveats: There were HLA-C-restricted CMV-specific TCR beta clonotypes dominating the ex vivo response.

Trimming pared 5 bases from V and 1 base from J, leaving 13 bases between. This CDR3 is 15 amino acids long. Germline V gene data show CDR1 as MNHNS and CDR2 as SASEGT. The V gene is TRBV6-1, the J gene TRBJ2-3; the D gene is possibly TRBD1 (6 bases). The sample consisted of cultured CD8+ T cells from PBMCs, taken from culture after CMV antigen stimulation. This TCR was sampled from a human donor in good health (CMV status not recorded). Some clones in this sample may be carry-over from other donors' samples. CDR3 loop: CASSPGQWGTDTQYF. The CDR3 DNA reads as TGTGCCAGCAGTCCCGGACAGTGGGGCACAGATACGCAGTATTTT.